The rows below give T cell receptor beta chains drawn from one sample of a study of T cells in localized non-small cell lung cancer. Some clones are missing from TCRdb's copy, which holds only in-frame ones; the method was immunoSEQ multiplex PCR. The sample holds tens of thousands of clones, roughly 87% seen once. The material was peripheral blood, obtained before any cancer treatment. The receptors stem from a man aged 40 to 69 with stage I squamous cell lung carcinoma. The conserved cysteine and the conserved F or W are not part of the CDR3 here. Fields, in order: V gene, J gene, CDR3 protein.

>TRBV15|TRBJ1-5
ATSRDAGGNQPQH
>TRBV28|TRBJ1-2
ASSLSGYGYT
>TRBV5-1|TRBJ2-7
ASSLMDSSYEQY
>TRBV6-6|TRBJ1-6
ATRQETNSPLH
>TRBV19|TRBJ1-2
ASSTVRQGSAYGYT
>TRBV18|TRBJ2-2
ASSQESGGTGELF
>TRBV4-1|TRBJ1-1
ASSQALLRATEAF
>TRBV7-9|TRBJ2-7
ASTPNHYEQY
>TRBV7-9|TRBJ1-2
ASSPSWGYT
>TRBV2|TRBJ1-4
ASRAPGQGNEKLF
>TRBV4-3|TRBJ2-1
ASSQDLNIPGQF
>TRBV14|TRBJ2-2
ASSQWRTSGGQNTGELF
>TRBV11-3|TRBJ2-1
ASSFTGSSYNEQF
>TRBV7-9|TRBJ1-4
ASSPAQGPEKLF
>TRBV27|TRBJ1-2
ASSPEDRGRDRPGYT
>TRBV5-1|TRBJ1-3
ASSLAGWGTAGNTIY
>TRBV20-1|TRBJ2-2
SARDRDKLF
>TRBV25-1|TRBJ1-1
ASLRNTEAF
>TRBV7-6|TRBJ2-7
ASSFTGDRSSGYEQY
>TRBV7-8|TRBJ1-2
ASSLSGAGYT
>TRBV27|TRBJ2-7
ASSFRGQRGYEQY
>TRBV18|TRBJ2-7
ASSPTDGPYEQY
>TRBV5-4|TRBJ2-2
ASSPGTGKNTGELF
>TRBV9|TRBJ2-5
ASSPRHYRGQETQY
>TRBV27|TRBJ2-3
ASKVGGVTDTQY
>TRBV10-2|TRBJ2-5
ASSPRREQTQY
>TRBV4-3|TRBJ1-5
ASSQDLRTGMENQPQH
>TRBV13|TRBJ2-1
ASSRSEIEQF